This T cell receptor (beta chain) comes out of a study of patients and donors after allogeneic stem cell transplantation. The V end lost 0 bases, the J end lost 3 bases, and 9 bases lay between the germline ends. The CDR3 covers 14 residues. CDR1 and CDR2 (germline): DFQATT, SNEGSKA (reference sequence). MiXCR, applied by TCRdb to the RT-PCR reads, yields one record per CDR3 protein. The table shows hundreds of thousands of distinct CDR3 sequences, with roughly 17% occurring only once. This clonotype has a handful of counts. Sequencing input: blood, either unsorted or a sorted T cell fraction (not recorded which). The rearrangement joins TRBV20-1 to TRBJ1-5; D is unclear. The receptor's source is a human donor who was either an allogeneic HSCT recipient or a stem cell or donor lymphocyte infusion donor (not recorded which). It is not recorded whose cells these are; they may come from a transplant donor. The CDR3 spells CSARDRVANQPQHF. The CDR3 DNA follows: TGCAGTGCTAGAGATCGGGTCGCCAATCAGCCCCAGCATTTT.